This T cell receptor (beta chain) stems from a study of cytomegalovirus exposure and HLA in healthy donors. Looking at the study overall: About 85 million unique TCRs from HLA-typed donors were held in an early release of data. The study's findings and limits: TCR beta sequences reportedly predicted the HLA-A and HLA-B alleles of most subjects accurately.

Concerning this clone: Its specificity is unknown.

13 Jbeta primers and 60 Vbeta primers were used for the PCR. Data came from immunoSEQ multiplex PCR; TCRdb stores just in-frame clones and leaves some out. The sample contains fewer than 350,000 clones, about 90% of which appear only once. The CDR3 has 14 amino acids. The germline V and J ends were trimmed by 0 bases and 3 bases, with 9 bases remaining between them. Looked up from germline, CDR1 is SNHLY and CDR2 is FYNNEI. The chain uses TRBV2 and TRBJ2-7; tentative D call: TRBD2 (6 bases). Sequenced sample: PBMCs. The receptor's source is a young woman in good health and CMV-seronegative. The CDR3 sequence is CASSEAPGLYEQYF. CDR3 DNA sequence: TGTGCCAGCAGTGAAGCCCCGGGACTCTACGAGCAGTACTTC.